The 5 T cell receptor beta chains in this list originate from one sample, sequenced in a study of Ad26.COV2.S vaccination and SARS-CoV-2 variants. Treatment indicated: 15 to 20 received Ad26.COV2.S at low or high dose, single or two shots; 5 received placebo; per-sample allocation not given. Sampling was performed 63 days after the first vaccine or placebo injection. Libraries were prepared by immunoSEQ multiplex PCR; TCRdb keeps only in-frame clonotypes and omits some of them. The sample has around 300,000 clones; less than 90% are singletons. The sequenced sample was peripheral blood, obtained in a trial of Ad26.COV2.S vaccine versus placebo. These receptors originate from a person aged 18 to 65 who received the Ad26.COV2.S COVID-19 vaccine or a placebo.

The chain uses TRBV5-1 and TRBJ2-5; TRBD2 might be the D (6 bases). V was pared by 4 bases and J by 5 bases, with 12 bases between. The germline V gene encodes CDR1 SGHRS and CDR2 YFSETQ. CDR3 length: 13 residues. The chain's CDR3 is CASSLRGEETQYF. In DNA, the CDR3 is TGCGCCAGCAGCCTGCGCGGGGAGGAGACCCAGTACTTC.

This clone was observed once. The chain links TRBV3-1 (or the pseudogene TRBV3-2) to TRBJ1-4, with D unresolved. This CDR3 contains 12 residues. Germline V gives CDR1 LGHDT, CDR2 YNNKEL (reference sequence). The V and J ends lost 4 bases and 7 bases respectively, with 7 bases between them. CDR3 DNA: TGTGCCAGCAGCCCTCAAGGTGAAAAACTGTTTTTT. It is translated as CASSPQGEKLFF.

The chain joins TRBV19 to TRBJ2-7, with no clear D. Deletions cut 3 bases from V and 1 base from J, with 13 bases between. Germline-derived CDR1 and CDR2 are LNHDA and SQIVND (reference sequence). This CDR3 has 15 amino acids. DNA for the CDR3: TGTGCCAGTAGTATGACGGCAGACCAATCCTACGAGCAGTACTTC. Its protein product is CASSMTADQSYEQYF.

The rearrangement uses TRBV27 and TRBJ1-1, with D maybe TRBD1 (5 bases). Germline CDR1 and CDR2: MNHEY and SMNVEV (reference sequence). The CDR3 totals 12 residues. The ends were cut back, 6 bases at V and 11 bases at J, with 16 bases in the middle. CDR3 DNA: TGTGCCAGCAGCCCTCGGGCAGGGTGGGCTTTCTTT. Amino acid sequence: CASSPRAGWAFF.

This clone was seen a few times. This sequence joins TRBV5-1 and TRBJ2-3; perhaps TRBD2 as D (7 bases). CDR1 and CDR2 from the germline V gene are SGHRS and YFSETQ. The CDR3 consists of 16 residues. Trimming removed 4 bases at V and 2 bases at J, with 17 bases between. CDR3 coding DNA: TGCGCCAGCAGCGGGTCGCGGGGGCTATACACAGATACGCAGTATTTT. It specifies CASSGSRGLYTDTQYF.